There are a few counts of the clone carrying this T cell receptor beta chain. Its matching antigen is unknown. This entry comes from a study of T-cell memory formation after mild COVID-19. Study in general: The TCR clusters were mostly specific to one donor.

CDR1 MNHEY and CDR2 SVGAGI come from the germline V gene. Trimming left V 6 bases short and J 8 bases short, with 20 bases between. The CDR3 runs 15 residues. Findings of the study overall: Pre-infection memory contained some responding clones, which suggested that cross-reactive memory had joined. Mainly CM and EM harbored the contracting CD4+ clones; mainly EMRA harbored the CD8+ ones. Among clones contracting day 15 to 85, CD4/CD8 was balanced, whereas later expanders leaned CD4+.

TCRdb passed the 5' RACE reads through MiXCR, listing each CDR3 protein once. The data hold roughly 300,000 distinct CDR3 sequences, with approximately 7.6% observed a single time. The TCR was taken from a man aged 18 to 30 who had mild COVID-19 (a few samples of this study predate the infection). Cell type and time point are not known. Sequencing was carried out using PBMCs or a T cell subset sorted from them (not recorded which). The gene calls are TRBV6-5 and TRBJ2-1; possibly TRBD2 for D (6 bases). The CDR3 DNA reads TGTGCCAGCAGCGGGCGGGGATTACTAGCTTATGAGCAGTTCTTC. Amino acid sequence: CASSGRGLLAYEQFF.